The 27 T cell receptor beta chains below were found in one sample sequenced in a study of blood T cell repertoires in COVID-19. Sequencing was performed with immunoSEQ multiplex PCR; in TCRdb, only in-frame clones are kept and a portion is missing. The sample shows about 480,000 clones, 75% to 90% of them seen only once. The specimen was PBMCs or T cells enriched from blood (not recorded which). All receptors come from a woman aged 60-70 years who had recovered from COVID-19.

This clone was counted only a few times. The chain employs TRBV6-1 and TRBJ2-7, with D possibly TRBD1 on 6 matching bases. The CDR3 is 14 amino acids. CDR1 and CDR2 from the germline V gene are MNHNS and SASEGT. V gave up 1 base and J gave up 6 bases, with 13 bases separating them. CDR3: CASSEGGGMGEQYV. Here the CDR3 DNA reads TGTGCCAGCAGTGAAGGAGGGGGAATGGGCGAGCAGTACGTC.

V gene TRBV7-9 combines with J gene TRBJ2-7; D remains ambiguous. V was pared by 5 bases and J by 0 bases, with 8 bases between. This CDR3 has 13 amino acids. Germline values: CDR1 SEHNR, CDR2 FQNEAQ (reference sequence). CDR3 DNA sequence: TGTGCCAGCAGCGACGAGGCCTCCTACGAGCAGTACTTC. Amino acids: CASSDEASYEQYF. The full variable domain, completed using reference TRBV7-9 and TRBJ2-7, is DTGVSQNPRHKITKRGQNVTFRCDPISEHNRLYWYRQTLGQGPEFLTYFQNEAQLEKSRLLSDRFSAERPKGSFSTLEIQRTEQGDSAMYLCASSDEASYEQYFGPGTRLTVT.

Only one count was recorded for this clone. The chain links TRBV4-1 to TRBJ1-1; D might be TRBD1 (5 bases). Germline loops: CDR1 MGHRA, CDR2 YSYEKL. The V and J ends lost 2 bases and 3 bases respectively, with 10 bases between them. CDR3 length equals 14 residues. CDR3 protein: CASSQNQGYTEAFF. The CDR3 DNA is TGCGCCAGCAGCCAAAATCAGGGTTACACTGAAGCTTTCTTT.

This clone was detected only once. The chain links TRBV6-4 to TRBJ2-7; 11 bases fit TRBD1. Trimming at V came to 0 bases and at J to 3 bases, leaving 4 bases not matched to a gene. Germline CDR1 and CDR2: MRHNA and SNTAGT. The length of the CDR3 is 16 residues. This CDR3 is CASSDSTGTGGYEQYV. Here the CDR3 DNA reads TGTGCCAGCAGTGACTCAACCGGGACAGGGGGCTACGAGCAGTACGTC.

The CDR3 DNA reads TGTGCCAGCAGCTTAGAGGCCAGGGGGCGAGACGAGCAGTACTTC. Amino acids: CASSLEARGRDEQYF. The chain links TRBV11-3 to TRBJ2-7; 8 nucleotides align to TRBD1. Germline CDR1 SGHNT, CDR2 YENEEA. Unmatched junction bases numbered 6, after V lost 0 bases and J lost 5 bases. CDR3 length: 15 amino acids.

The chain links TRBV4-1 to TRBJ1-5, with TRBD1 matching 7 bases. Germline-derived CDR1 and CDR2 are MGHRA and YSYEKL. The CDR3 contains 16 residues. Germline trimming cut 1 base from V and 0 bases from J; bases unmatched to any gene: 3. CDR3 nucleotides: TGCGCCAGCAGCCAAGCGGGACAGAATAGCAATCAGCCCCAGCATTTT. This codes for CASSQAGQNSNQPQHF.

CDR3 in DNA: TGTGCCAGCAGCCCACTCGGACAGCCCTACGAGCAGTACTTC. Translating gives CASSPLGQPYEQYF. The chain has TRBV11-3 and TRBJ2-7; maybe TRBD1 (6 bases). Trimming removed 5 bases from V and 2 bases from J, with 13 bases in between. CDR3 length equals 14 residues. Germline V gives CDR1 SGHNT, CDR2 YENEEA.

This chain uses TRBV3-1 (or the pseudogene TRBV3-2) with TRBJ1-2, with 7 nucleotides matching TRBD1. The V and J ends lost 5 bases and 4 bases, in that order; junction bases with no gene match: 7. The CDR3 spans 14 residues. Germline V CDR1 and CDR2: LGHDT, YNNKEL (reference sequence). The CDR3, as DNA: TGTGCCAGCAGCGTCATGGGACAGCGCTATGGCTACACCTTC. It is translated as CASSVMGQRYGYTF.

The chain has TRBV11-3 and TRBJ2-3, with TRBD1 matching 10 bases. Trimming at V came to 6 bases and at J to 3 bases, leaving 6 bases not matched to a gene. Germline V gene sequence: CDR1 SGHNT, CDR2 YENEEA. CDR3 length equals 15 residues. The CDR3 loop is CASRGGTGVTDTQYF. The CDR3 region has the DNA TGTGCCAGCAGGGGAGGGACAGGGGTGACAGATACGCAGTATTTT.

DNA for the CDR3: TGCGCCAGCAGCTTAGGGGCCTTAGCGAACACCGGGGAGCTGTTTTTT. Translated: CASSLGALANTGELFF. V is TRBV5-1 and J is TRBJ2-2; TRBD1 is a possible D gene (5 bases). V lost 2 bases to trimming and J lost 0 bases, with 11 bases between them. This CDR3 is 16 amino acids long. Looked up from germline, CDR1 is SGHRS and CDR2 is YFSETQ.

The rearrangement links TRBV21-1 to TRBJ2-2; the table's D call, TRBD1, has no DNA check behind it. TRBV21-1 is a documented pseudogene. The CDR3 sequence is 19 residues long. CDR3 in DNA: TGTGCCAGCAGCAAAGTCGGCAGGGGAGACCCGAAGAACACCGGGGAGCTGTTTTTT. Its translation: CASSKVGRGDPKNTGELFF.

This rearrangement joins TRBV6-5 to TRBJ1-1, with D perhaps matching TRBD1 (6 bases). Trimming pared 6 bases from V and 6 bases from J, leaving 14 bases between. This CDR3 is built from 13 residues. Germline CDR1 MNHEY, CDR2 SVGAGI. The CDR3 region has the DNA TGTGCCAGCAGAATCGCAGGGGTGGCTGAAGCTTTCTTT. Its translation: CASRIAGVAEAFF.

This chain joins TRBV11-2 and TRBJ2-5; D gene uncertain. Trimming took 1 base from V and 1 from J, leaving 7 bases between them. CDR3 length: 14 amino acids. Germline V gene lookup returns CDR1 SGHAT and CDR2 FQNNGV. This chain's CDR3 is CASSLVGSQETQYF. The CDR3 DNA reads as TGTGCCAGCAGCTTAGTGGGCAGCCAAGAGACCCAGTACTTC.

This clone came up once. The chain has TRBV7-9 and TRBJ1-6; TRBD1 aligns across 9 bases. V was clipped by 7 bases and J by 9 bases; unmatched bases: 7. The CDR3 length is 14 residues. Germline V lookup: CDR1 SEHNR, CDR2 FQNEAQ (reference sequence). The CDR3 reads CASTKGQGRSPLHF. DNA of the CDR3: TGTGCCAGCACCAAGGGACAGGGCCGTTCACCCCTCCACTTT.

The V and J genes are TRBV11-3 and TRBJ1-4, with D tentatively TRBD1 (6 bases). V lost 4 bases, J lost 7 bases, and 10 bases lay in between. CDR3 length: 13 amino acids. The V gene's germline CDR1 is SGHNT and CDR2 YENEEA. In nucleotides, the CDR3 is TGTGCCAGCAGCTCCAGGGGTAGTGAAAAACTGTTTTTT. Translating gives CASSSRGSEKLFF. Full variable domain (remainder filled in from reference TRBV11-3 and TRBJ1-4): EAGVVQSPRYKIIEKKQPVAFWCNPISGHNTLYWYLQNLGQGPELLIRYENEEAVDDSQLPKDRFSAERLKGVDSTLKIQPAELGDSAVYLCASSSRGSEKLFFGSGTQLSVL.

V usage is TRBV3-1 (or the pseudogene TRBV3-2) and J usage is TRBJ1-1; the D gene is possibly TRBD1 (6 bases). With 0 bases removed from V and 11 bases from J, the gap between germline ends came to 13 bases. This CDR3 contains 13 residues. Germline V gives CDR1 LGHDT, CDR2 YNNKEL (reference sequence). The CDR3 is CASSQDEGVRAFF. CDR3 coding DNA: TGTGCCAGCAGCCAAGATGAGGGGGTTCGGGCTTTCTTT.

The V gene is TRBV10-3, the J gene TRBJ2-2; a possible D gene is TRBD2 (6 bases). V was cut by 3 bases and J by 2 bases, with 10 bases left in between. Looked up from germline, CDR1 is ENHRY and CDR2 is SYGVKD. This CDR3 is 15 amino acids long. The CDR3 bases are TGTGCCATCAGTGAAGCGGGCCGAAACACCGGGGAGCTGTTTTTT. The encoded protein is CAISEAGRNTGELFF.

CDR3 DNA: TGTGCCAGCAGCGGCCGACAGGGGTTTCCTGCAACTAATGAAAAACTGTTTTTT. Its protein product is CASSGRQGFPATNEKLFF. The rearrangement links TRBV3-1 (or the pseudogene TRBV3-2) to TRBJ1-4, with 8 bases identical to TRBD1. Germline trimming cut 5 bases from V and 0 bases from J; bases unmatched to any gene: 11. The germline CDR1 and CDR2 sequences are LGHDT and YNNKEL (reference sequence). There are 18 residues in the CDR3.

This chain connects TRBV12-1 to TRBJ2-2; the table calls TRBD2, which could not be checked here. TRBV12-1 is a pseudogene. This CDR3 is 14 amino acids long. The CDR3 nucleotides read TGTGCCAGCAGCGAGACGGGTATTCCCGGGGAGCTGTTTTTT. It yields the protein CASSETGIPGELFF.

A word on this clone: Within the sample, other DNA sequences also encode this same CDR3. The rearrangement joins TRBV24-1 to TRBJ2-3, with TRBD1 as a possible D gene (6 bases). The CDR3 is 13 residues long. Germline-derived CDR1 and CDR2 are KGHDR and SFDVKD. The V and J ends lost 0 bases and 6 bases respectively, with 6 bases between them. CDR3 sequence: CATSDLGGDTQYF. The CDR3 DNA sequence: TGTGCCACCAGTGATTTGGGGGGCGATACGCAGTATTTT.

V usage is TRBV27 and J usage is TRBJ2-7; D ambiguous. Germline V gene data show CDR1 as MNHEY and CDR2 as SMNVEV (reference sequence). The CDR3 loop spans 11 amino acids. With 7 bases removed from V and 2 bases from J, the gap between germline ends came to 6 bases. The CDR3 DNA sequence: TGTGCCAGCACCTCCCCCTACGAGCAGTACTTC. Translation: CASTSPYEQYF.

The chain has TRBV27 and TRBJ1-5; D not resolved. CDR1 MNHEY and CDR2 SMNVEV come from the germline V gene (reference sequence). CDR3 length: 14 amino acids. V was clipped by 3 bases and J by 0 bases, with 6 bases between them. CDR3 protein: CASSFSGSNQPQHF. The CDR3, as DNA: TGTGCCAGCAGTTTTAGTGGTAGCAATCAGCCCCAGCATTTT.

J is TRBJ1-3 and V is TRBV7-8; 8 bases line up with TRBD1. Germline assignment: CDR1 SGHVS and CDR2 FQNEAQ. V was clipped by 5 bases and J by 0 bases; unmatched bases: 9. The CDR3 is made up of 17 amino acids. CDR3 region: CASSAPGQVSSGNTIYF. CDR3 DNA sequence: TGTGCCAGCAGCGCACCGGGACAGGTCTCCTCTGGAAACACCATATATTTT.

The chain uses TRBV15 and TRBJ2-7, with D possibly matching TRBD1 (6 bases). V shed 0 bases and J shed 0 bases, with 12 bases lying between them. This CDR3 contains 16 residues. Germline CDR1 is LNHNV and CDR2 is YYDKDF (reference sequence). CDR3 DNA sequence: TGTGCCACCAGCAGAGATTCCAGGGGCAGCTCCTACGAGCAGTACGTC. Translation gives CATSRDSRGSSYEQYV.

This chain joins TRBV4-1 and TRBJ2-5; 11 bases line up with TRBD2. V was clipped by 3 bases and J by 1 base; unmatched bases: 4. In germline, CDR1 is MGHRA, CDR2 YSYEKL. The CDR3 extends over 16 amino acids. The DNA for the CDR3 is TGCGCCAGCAGCCAGATACTAGCGGGGGTCCAAGAGACCCAGTACTTC. Translated: CASSQILAGVQETQYF.

J is TRBJ2-7 and V is TRBV24-1; D gene uncertain. The length of the CDR3 is 14 residues. The germline CDR1 and CDR2 sequences are KGHDR and SFDVKD. Deletions cut 1 base from V and 2 bases from J, with 8 bases between. The CDR3 DNA reads as TGTGCCACCAGTGATTTCGTGAAGCCCTACGAGCAGTACTTC. It codes for CATSDFVKPYEQYF.

The chain uses TRBV5-4 and TRBJ2-5; D might be TRBD1 (6 bases). The CDR3 runs to 15 residues. Looked up from germline, CDR1 is SGHNT and CDR2 is YYREEE (reference sequence). Deletions cut 4 bases from V and 2 bases from J, with 15 bases between. The CDR3 DNA is TGTGCCAGCAGCCGGGGCGACAGGTGGCAAGAGACCCAGTACTTC. As protein: CASSRGDRWQETQYF.